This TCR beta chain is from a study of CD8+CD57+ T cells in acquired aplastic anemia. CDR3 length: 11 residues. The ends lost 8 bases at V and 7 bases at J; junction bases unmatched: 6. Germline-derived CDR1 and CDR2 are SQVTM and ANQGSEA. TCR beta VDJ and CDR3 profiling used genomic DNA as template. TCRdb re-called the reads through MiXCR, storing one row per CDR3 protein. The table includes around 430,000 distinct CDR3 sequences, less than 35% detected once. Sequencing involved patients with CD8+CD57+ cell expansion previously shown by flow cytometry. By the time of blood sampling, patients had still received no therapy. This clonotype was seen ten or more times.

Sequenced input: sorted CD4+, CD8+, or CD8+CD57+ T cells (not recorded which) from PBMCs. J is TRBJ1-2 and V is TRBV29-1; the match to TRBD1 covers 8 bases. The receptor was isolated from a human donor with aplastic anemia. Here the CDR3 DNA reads TGCAGCTGCACAGGGGGTTTTGGCTACACCTTC. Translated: CSCTGGFGYTF.